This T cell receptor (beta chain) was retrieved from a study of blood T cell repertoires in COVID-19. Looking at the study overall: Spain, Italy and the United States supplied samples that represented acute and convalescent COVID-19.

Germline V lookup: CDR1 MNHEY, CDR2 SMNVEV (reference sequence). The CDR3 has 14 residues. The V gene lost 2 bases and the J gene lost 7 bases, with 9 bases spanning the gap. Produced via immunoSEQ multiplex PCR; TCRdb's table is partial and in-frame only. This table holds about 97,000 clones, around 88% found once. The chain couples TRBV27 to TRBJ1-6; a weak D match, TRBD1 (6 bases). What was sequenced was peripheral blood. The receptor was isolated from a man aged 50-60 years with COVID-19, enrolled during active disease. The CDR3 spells CASSLTQGNSPLHF. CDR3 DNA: TGTGCCAGCAGTTTAACACAGGGAAATTCACCCCTCCACTTT.